This T cell receptor (beta chain) emerged from a study of T-cell reconstitution after alpha-beta-depleted transplantation in children. This CDR3 comprises 21 residues. V trimming: 0 bases; J trimming: 1 base; junction bases outside the gene matches: 12. The germline CDR1 and CDR2 sequences are MGHRA and YSYEKL. The study, taken as a whole, reports: About two months after transplant, alpha-beta T cells reportedly came from several hundred expanded graft clones.

This clonotype was seen ten or more times. The antigen is undetermined. During its preparation, the TCRbeta library received unique molecular identifiers. TCRdb re-analysed the PCR reads in MiXCR, keeping a single row per CDR3 protein. The sample carries roughly 240,000 distinct CDR3 sequences, around 8% recorded once. Sequencing used PBMCs, mostly from graft donor cells, obtained 180 days after TCRalphabeta/CD19-depleted stem cell transplant. The sequence was obtained from a male patient aged 10-17 years who had a stem cell transplant for acute lymphoblastic leukemia, so the T cells may come from the graft donor. The V gene is TRBV4-1, the J gene TRBJ2-3; 14 positions agree with TRBD2. CDR3 loop: CASSQEALTSGGALGTDTQYF. The DNA of the CDR3 is TGCGCCAGCAGCCAAGAAGCCCTGACTAGCGGGGGGGCCCTCGGCACAGATACGCAGTATTTT.